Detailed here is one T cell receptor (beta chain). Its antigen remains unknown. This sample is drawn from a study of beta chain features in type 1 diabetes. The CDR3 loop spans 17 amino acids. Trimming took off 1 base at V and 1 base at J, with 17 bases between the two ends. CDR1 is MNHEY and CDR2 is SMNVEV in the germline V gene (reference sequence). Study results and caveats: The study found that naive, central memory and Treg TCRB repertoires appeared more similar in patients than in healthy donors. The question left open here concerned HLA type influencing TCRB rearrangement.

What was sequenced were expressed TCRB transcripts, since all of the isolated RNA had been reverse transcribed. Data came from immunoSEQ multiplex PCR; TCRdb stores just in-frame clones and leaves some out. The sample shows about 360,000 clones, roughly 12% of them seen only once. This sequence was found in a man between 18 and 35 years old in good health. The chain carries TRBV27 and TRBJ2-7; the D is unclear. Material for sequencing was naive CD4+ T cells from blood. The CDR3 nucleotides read TGTGCCAGCAGTTTATTTGTCATCGGTCAGACTTCCTACGAGCAGTACTTC. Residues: CASSLFVIGQTSYEQYF.